The 30 T cell receptor beta chains below were found in one sample sequenced in a study of blood T cell repertoires in COVID-19. Only in-frame clones appear in the TCRdb table, and some are missing; sequencing was by immunoSEQ multiplex PCR. Here the sample spans almost 500,000 clones, around nine tenths being singletons. Sequenced: PBMCs or T cells enriched from blood (not recorded which). These receptors came from a woman aged 55-70 years who had recovered from COVID-19.

This sequence joins TRBV6-5 and TRBJ1-1; 9 bases are a match to TRBD1. V dropped 7 bases and J dropped 1; count of bases not matched to a gene: 1. Germline V lookup: CDR1 MNHEY, CDR2 SVGAGI. The CDR3 is 13 amino acids. The CDR3 DNA is TGTGCCAGCACGGACAGGGGGAACACTGAAGCTTTCTTT. Its protein product is CASTDRGNTEAFF.

This clone was recorded a few times. The chain carries TRBV2 and TRBJ2-2; no firm D call. CDR1 is SNHLY, CDR2 FYNNEI, per germline. V was trimmed by 6 bases and J by 1 base, leaving 3 bases between them. The CDR3 runs to 12 residues. CDR3 coding DNA: TGTGCCAGCAGGAGGAACACCGGGGAGCTGTTTTTT. Protein: CASRRNTGELFF.

This chain joins TRBV7-9 and TRBJ1-3; D is ambiguous. Trimming pared 3 bases from V and 0 bases from J, leaving 6 bases between. Germline assignment: CDR1 SEHNR and CDR2 FQNEAQ (reference sequence). The CDR3 extends over 14 amino acids. The CDR3 here is CASSFPGSGNTIYF. In nucleotides, the CDR3 is TGTGCCAGCAGCTTCCCGGGCTCTGGAAACACCATATATTTT.

This clone has a single count. The chain joins TRBV27 to TRBJ1-2; D is perhaps TRBD1 (6 bases). Germline CDR1 reads MNHEY; CDR2 reads SMNVEV (reference sequence). V lost 8 bases and J lost 3, with 10 bases in between. This CDR3 has 12 residues. The CDR3 region has the DNA TGTGCCAGCGGCGGGGGGCACTATGGCTACACCTTC. This codes for CASGGGHYGYTF.

This chain joins TRBV28 and TRBJ2-3; possibly TRBD1 for D (5 bases). The V end was cut by 3 bases, the J end by 0 bases, with 13 bases between. The CDR3 extends over 16 amino acids. In germline, CDR1 is MDHEN, CDR2 SYDVKM. This CDR3 is CASSFWGKTSTDTQYF. DNA for the CDR3: TGTGCCAGCAGTTTCTGGGGCAAGACGAGCACAGATACGCAGTATTTT.

This rearrangement joins TRBV6-5 to TRBJ1-5; D unclear. The germline gives CDR1 MNHEY, CDR2 SVGAGI. This CDR3 spans 15 amino acids. The ends were cut back, 0 bases at V and 5 bases at J, with 11 bases in the middle. This CDR3 reads CASSYSVPDDQPQHF. CDR3 nucleotide sequence: TGTGCCAGCAGTTACTCGGTGCCAGATGATCAGCCCCAGCATTTT.

The chain joins TRBV5-8 to TRBJ1-5, with 7 bases aligning to TRBD1. The V and J ends lost 4 bases and 5 bases, in that order; junction bases with no gene match: 6. The CDR3 extends over 14 amino acids. Germline V lookup: CDR1 SGHTS, CDR2 YDEGEE. CDR3 loop: CASSALGGDQPQHF. The CDR3 DNA reads as TGTGCCAGCAGCGCCCTAGGGGGCGATCAGCCCCAGCATTTT. The complete variable domain, with remaining parts taken from reference TRBV5-8 and TRBJ1-5, reads EAGVTQSPTHLIKTRGQQATLRCSPISGHTSVYWYQQALGLGLQFLLWYDEGEERNRGNFPPRFSGRQFPNYSSELNVNALELEDSALYLCASSALGGDQPQHFGDGTRLSIL.

The chain employs TRBV5-1 and TRBJ2-6, with unresolved D. Trimming cost V 5 bases and J 0 bases, with 9 bases left between them. The CDR3 is 15 amino acids. Germline V gene data show CDR1 as SGHRS and CDR2 as YFSETQ. CDR3 DNA: TGCGCCAGCAGGCAGATAAGCTCTGGGGCCAACGTCCTGACTTTC. Protein sequence: CASRQISSGANVLTF. Variable domain in full (rest from reference TRBV5-1 and TRBJ2-6): KAGVTQTPRYLIKTRGQQVTLSCSPISGHRSVSWYQQTPGQGLQFLFEYFSETQRNKGNFPGRFSGRQFSNSRSEMNVSTLELGDSALYLCASRQISSGANVLTFGAGSRLTVL.

V and J are TRBV24-1 and TRBJ2-3; 10 bases are a match to TRBD2. The J segment lost 6 bases and the V segment lost 5 bases, leaving 7 bases of the junction unmatched. This CDR3 comprises 15 residues. The germline CDR1 and CDR2 sequences are KGHDR and SFDVKD. This chain's CDR3 is CATSVISGGRDTQYF. CDR3 nucleotide sequence: TGTGCCACCAGTGTAATTAGCGGGGGGAGGGATACGCAGTATTTT.

The J gene is TRBJ1-2, the V gene TRBV27, with a possible D match to TRBD1 (6 bases). The CDR3 is made up of 15 amino acids. Germline CDR1 and CDR2: MNHEY and SMNVEV (reference sequence). The V end was cut by 6 bases, the J end by 2 bases, with 16 bases between. The CDR3 DNA reads as TGTGCCAGCAGCTCCGACAGGAGCTCGAACTATGGCTACACCTTC. It encodes CASSSDRSSNYGYTF.

The chain couples TRBV23-1 to TRBJ2-1, with a possible D match to TRBD2 (6 bases). TRBV23-1 is annotated as an ORF whose role is uncertain. The CDR3 consists of 20 residues. The ends were cut back, 4 bases at V and 1 base at J, with 26 bases in the middle. The CDR3 DNA reads TGCGCCAGCAGTCCCCCCGGGTGTGGGGGGTTCTCTAGGTCCTACAATGAGCAGTTCTTC. It yields the protein CASSPPGCGGFSRSYNEQFF.

This clone was seen only once. This rearrangement joins TRBV7-2 to TRBJ1-2, with D maybe TRBD1 (5 bases). Germline loops: CDR1 SGHTA, CDR2 FQGNSA. The CDR3 totals 15 residues. V dropped 5 bases and J dropped 0 bases, with 13 bases sitting between them. CDR3 in amino acids: CASSPAGGSNYGYTF. CDR3 sequence (DNA): TGTGCCAGCAGCCCGGCGGGGGGTTCTAACTATGGCTACACCTTC.

The rearrangement uses TRBV12-3 or TRBV12-4 and TRBJ1-2, with 9 bases identical to TRBD1. The CDR3 loop spans 13 amino acids. V was clipped by 6 bases and J by 4 bases; unmatched bases: 3. In nucleotides, the CDR3 is TGTGCCAGCAGGGACAGGGGATTCTATGGCTACACCTTC. This gives the protein CASRDRGFYGYTF.

This CDR3 reads CASSLWGFNQPQHF. The DNA of the CDR3 is TGTGCCAGCAGTTTATGGGGCTTCAATCAGCCCCAGCATTTT. The genes are TRBV27 and TRBJ1-5; D might be TRBD1 (5 bases). CDR3 length equals 14 residues. V dropped 1 base and J dropped 3 bases, with 7 bases sitting between them. Germline V gives CDR1 MNHEY, CDR2 SMNVEV (reference sequence).

V and J are TRBV7-9 and TRBJ2-1, with D possibly matching TRBD2 (6 bases). This CDR3 contains 14 residues. Germline values: CDR1 SEHNR, CDR2 FQNEAQ (reference sequence). Trimming took 5 bases from V and 5 from J, leaving 13 bases between them. The CDR3 is CASSASGLHNEQFF. CDR3 DNA: TGTGCCAGCAGCGCCTCGGGACTCCACAATGAGCAGTTCTTC.

The chain combines TRBV24-1 with TRBJ1-1, with D perhaps matching TRBD1 (5 bases). This CDR3 has 15 residues. In germline, CDR1 is KGHDR, CDR2 SFDVKD. V was shortened by 2 bases and J by 1 base, with 10 bases between the two germline ends. This chain's CDR3 is CATSDSTTGNTEAFF. In DNA, the CDR3 is TGTGCCACCAGTGATTCAACCACAGGGAACACTGAAGCTTTCTTT.

This chain joins TRBV2 and TRBJ2-7, with TRBD1 identical over 7 bases. The junction had 5 bases not matched to a gene; V was cut back by 7 bases and J by 2 bases. The CDR3 has 13 amino acids. Germline CDR1 SNHLY, CDR2 FYNNEI. The CDR3 sequence: CASIGTAAYEQYF. The CDR3 DNA is TGTGCCAGCATTGGGACAGCCGCCTACGAGCAGTACTTC.

The rearrangement links TRBV27 to TRBJ2-7; 7 bases line up with TRBD2. This CDR3 is built from 15 residues. CDR1 MNHEY and CDR2 SMNVEV come from the germline V gene (reference sequence). Trimming removed 3 bases from V and 1 base from J; junction bases left unmatched: 6. Written as DNA, the CDR3 is TGTGCCAGCAGTTTCCTCCAGCGGGGTTCCTACGAGCAGTACTTC. It translates to CASSFLQRGSYEQYF.

V usage is TRBV18 and J usage is TRBJ1-1; 7 nucleotides agree with TRBD1. The CDR3 runs 16 residues. V gave up 2 bases and J gave up 0 bases; unmatched junction bases: 6. Germline V gives CDR1 KGHSH, CDR2 LQKENI. CDR3 nucleotides: TGTGCCAGCTCACCAGGATCAGGGGGGCTGAACACTGAAGCTTTCTTT. Protein product: CASSPGSGGLNTEAFF.

The chain is built from TRBV27 and TRBJ2-7; perhaps TRBD2 as D (5 bases). Germline V CDR1 and CDR2: MNHEY, SMNVEV (reference sequence). With 3 bases removed from V and 4 bases from J, the gap between germline ends came to 10 bases. The CDR3 sequence is 13 residues long. The CDR3 bases are TGTGCCAGCAGTTTGACAAGAGGGTACGAGCAGTACGTC. Translating it yields CASSLTRGYEQYV.

About this clone: Additional DNA sequences in this sample encode the identical CDR3. This sequence joins TRBV4-1 and TRBJ2-2; 7 bases line up with TRBD2. Germline V gene data show CDR1 as MGHRA and CDR2 as YSYEKL. The CDR3 totals 15 residues. V lost 1 base and J lost 5; bases outside the gene matches: 4. The CDR3 here is CASSQVGGGTGELFF. In DNA, the CDR3 is TGCGCCAGCAGCCAAGTGGGCGGGGGAACCGGGGAGCTGTTTTTT.

The chain combines TRBV2 with TRBJ1-5; 11 positions match TRBD1. V trimming: 4 bases; J trimming: 7 bases; junction bases outside the gene matches: 9. The CDR3 loop spans 16 amino acids. The germline V gene encodes CDR1 SNHLY and CDR2 FYNNEI. The CDR3 DNA reads TGTGCCAGCAGTGCATCCGGGACAGGGGGTCGGCAGCCCCAGCATTTT. This translates into CASSASGTGGRQPQHF. Full variable domain (remainder filled in from reference TRBV2 and TRBJ1-5): EPEVTQTPSHQVTQMGQEVILRCVPISNHLYFYWYRQILGQKVEFLVSFYNNEISEKSEIFDDQFSVERPDGSNFTLKIRSTKLEDSAMYFCASSASGTGGRQPQHFGDGTRLSIL.

J is TRBJ1-4 and V is TRBV29-1, with 8 bases matching TRBD1. Unmatched junction bases numbered 3, after V lost 6 bases and J lost 6 bases. From germline, CDR1 is SQVTM and CDR2 ANQGSEA. CDR3 length: 12 residues. The CDR3, as DNA: TGCAGCGTAGCACAGGGGGATGAAAAACTGTTTTTT. Protein sequence: CSVAQGDEKLFF.

The genes are TRBV4-1 and TRBJ1-6; D may be TRBD1 (5 bases). CDR1 and CDR2 from the germline V gene are MGHRA and YSYEKL. With 4 bases removed from V and 9 bases from J, the gap between germline ends came to 16 bases. This CDR3 region has 15 residues. CDR3 protein: CASSPLGRGSSPLHF. The CDR3 DNA reads as TGCGCCAGCAGCCCGTTGGGACGGGGGAGTTCACCCCTCCACTTT.

Turning to this clone: This is likely a read error, given that the CDR3 carries no conserved phenylalanine or tryptophan at its end. The DNA is left out, because the CDR3 cannot be placed on it with certainty; the CDR3 is given as TCRdb lists it. The rearrangement links TRBV19 to TRBJ1-4; no check of the table's D call, TRBD1, against the DNA was made. Both ends counted, the CDR3 spans 14 residues. CDR1 and CDR2 (germline): LNHDA, SQIVND (reference sequence). This CDR3 is CAGEQGFDGSFDGT.

This chain uses TRBV19 with TRBJ2-1, with D perhaps matching TRBD2 (5 bases). The length of the CDR3 is 13 residues. CDR1 is LNHDA, CDR2 SQIVND, per germline (reference sequence). Deletions cut 6 bases from V and 10 bases from J, with 16 bases between. The CDR3 nucleotides read TGTGCCAGTAGCCCGCACGGGGTACGGGAGCAGTTCTTC. The encoded protein is CASSPHGVREQFF.

This rearrangement joins TRBV19 to TRBJ2-2; TRBD1 agrees at 8 bases. V shed 10 bases, J shed 1 base, and the junction held 8 bases outside the gene matches. Germline V CDR1 and CDR2: LNHDA, SQIVND (reference sequence). There are 15 residues in the CDR3. CDR3 in DNA: TGTGCCACCATGGCGGACAGGGAGAACACCGGGGAGCTGTTTTTT. Amino acid sequence: CATMADRENTGELFF.

The V gene is TRBV27, the J gene TRBJ1-6; no clear D gene. V lost 7 bases to trimming and J lost 7 bases, with 14 bases between them. The CDR3 sequence is 14 residues long. Looked up from germline, CDR1 is MNHEY and CDR2 is SMNVEV (reference sequence). Here the CDR3 DNA reads TGTGCCAGCAACAGCCGAGAGAGAAATTCACCCCTCCACTTT. It is translated as CASNSRERNSPLHF.

The chain couples TRBV19 to TRBJ1-1; 10 positions match TRBD1. V lost 6 bases and J lost 5; bases outside the gene matches: 6. The CDR3 covers 14 residues. Germline V gives CDR1 LNHDA, CDR2 SQIVND (reference sequence). CDR3 sequence (DNA): TGTGCCAGTAGGACAGGGGGCTCGAGGACTGAAGCTTTCTTT. It codes for CASRTGGSRTEAFF.

This clone appeared a single time. V is TRBV27 and J is TRBJ2-5; 13 nucleotides line up with TRBD2. This CDR3 contains 16 residues. Looked up from germline, CDR1 is MNHEY and CDR2 is SMNVEV (reference sequence). Trimming removed 7 bases from V and 7 bases from J; junction bases left unmatched: 12. The CDR3, as DNA: TGTGCCAGCACCCCCGGGGGACTAGCGGGGTCGGGGACCCAGTACTTC. This encodes CASTPGGLAGSGTQYF.